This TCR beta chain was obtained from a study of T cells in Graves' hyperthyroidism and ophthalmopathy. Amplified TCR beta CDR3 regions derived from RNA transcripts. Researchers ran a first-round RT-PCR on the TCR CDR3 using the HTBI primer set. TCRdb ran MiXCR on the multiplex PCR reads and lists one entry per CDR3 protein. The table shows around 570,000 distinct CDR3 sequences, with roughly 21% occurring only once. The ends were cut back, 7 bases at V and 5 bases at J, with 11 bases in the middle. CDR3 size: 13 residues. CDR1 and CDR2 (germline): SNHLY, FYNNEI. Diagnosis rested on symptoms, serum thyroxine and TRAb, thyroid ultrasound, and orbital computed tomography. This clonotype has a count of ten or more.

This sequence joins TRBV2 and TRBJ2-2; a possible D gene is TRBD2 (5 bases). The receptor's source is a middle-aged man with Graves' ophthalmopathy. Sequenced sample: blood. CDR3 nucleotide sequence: TGTGCCAGCACCGGGGAATGGACCGGGGAGCTGTTTTTT. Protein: CASTGEWTGELFF.